These 17 T cell receptor beta chains were sequenced from one sample in a study of T cell responses to AZD1222 COVID-19 vaccine. Some clones are missing from TCRdb's copy, which holds only in-frame ones; the method was immunoSEQ multiplex PCR. The repertoire includes some 150,000 clones, roughly nine tenths of them detected once, and under 2% sits in the top ten. The sequencing used peripheral blood, collected 28 days after the second AZD1222 dose. Receptor source: an adult who received the AZD1222 COVID-19 vaccine.

V and J are TRBV19 and TRBJ1-4; possibly TRBD1 for D (6 bases). The CDR3 runs 16 residues. Germline CDR1 and CDR2: LNHDA and SQIVND (reference sequence). The V end lost 3 bases, the J end lost 8 bases, and 19 bases lay between the germline ends. CDR3 loop: CASSIGQGGRVEKLFF. Here the CDR3 DNA reads TGTGCCAGTAGTATTGGACAAGGGGGACGTGTCGAAAAACTGTTTTTT.

The chain has TRBV18 and TRBJ1-4; no firm D call. The germline V and J ends were trimmed by 0 bases and 10 bases, with 12 bases remaining between them. CDR3 length equals 14 residues. Per germline, CDR1 KGHSH and CDR2 LQKENI. CDR3 DNA sequence: TGTGCCAGCTCACCACCCGGGATACGACCAAAACTGTTTTTT. The encoded protein is CASSPPGIRPKLFF.

The rearrangement uses TRBV4-2 and TRBJ1-1; no clear D gene. Deletions cut 2 bases from V and 1 base from J, with 8 bases between. The germline V gene encodes CDR1 LGHNA and CDR2 YNFKEQ. CDR3 length: 14 amino acids. DNA for the CDR3: TGTGCCAGCAGCCAATCGGACGGGAACACTGAAGCTTTCTTT. Its protein is CASSQSDGNTEAFF.

V and J are TRBV12-3 or TRBV12-4 and TRBJ2-1; 9 positions match TRBD2. The CDR3 runs to 13 residues. V lost 8 bases and J lost 8; bases outside the gene matches: 7. CDR3 nucleotides: TGTGCCAGCGGGGGAGCGGGAGGATATGAGCAGTTCTTC. Protein: CASGGAGGYEQFF.

The rearrangement uses TRBV6-5 and TRBJ1-1; no reliable D call. There are 13 residues in the CDR3. V was trimmed by 7 bases and J by 3 bases, leaving 12 bases between them. The germline V gene encodes CDR1 MNHEY and CDR2 SVGAGI. The CDR3 reads CASMSSSDTEAFF. DNA for the CDR3: TGTGCCAGCATGTCTTCGTCGGACACTGAAGCTTTCTTT.

V gene TRBV30 combines with J gene TRBJ1-1; TRBD1 agrees at 8 bases. V gave up 0 bases and J gave up 10 bases; unmatched junction bases: 4. Per the germline V gene, CDR1 is GTSNPN and CDR2 is SVGIG (reference sequence). The CDR3 is made up of 12 amino acids. CDR3 sequence reads: CAWSVRGRVAFF. Written as DNA, the CDR3 is TGTGCCTGGAGTGTCAGGGGGCGCGTAGCTTTCTTT.

The J gene is TRBJ1-2, the V gene TRBV12-5; D is unclear. The CDR3 totals 13 residues. The germline gives CDR1 LGHNT, CDR2 FRNRAP. Trimming took 6 bases from V and 3 from J, leaving 11 bases between them. CDR3 protein: CASGKDGDYGYTF. The CDR3 DNA reads as TGTGCTAGTGGCAAAGACGGCGACTATGGCTACACCTTC.

This clone was observed many times. The chain recombines TRBV27 with TRBJ1-5; 7 bases line up with TRBD1. Germline CDR1 is MNHEY and CDR2 is SMNVEV (reference sequence). This CDR3 is 13 amino acids long. Trimming at V came to 5 bases and at J to 12 bases, leaving 10 bases not matched to a gene. CDR3 nucleotides: TGTGCCAGCAGTCAGGGGGGCCCCAATTACCAGCATTTT. Amino acid sequence: CASSQGGPNYQHF.

CDR3 amino acids: CAIRDDYGYTF. The CDR3 region has the DNA TGTGCCATCAGGGATGACTATGGCTACACCTTC. V usage is TRBV24-1 and J usage is TRBJ1-2, with D possibly being TRBD1 (5 bases). The CDR3 length is 11 residues. V gave up 11 bases and J gave up 3 bases, with 9 bases separating them. Looked up from germline, CDR1 is KGHDR and CDR2 is SFDVKD.

This clone was recorded once. The chain combines TRBV24-1 with TRBJ2-3, with 9 nucleotides matching TRBD2. V shed 2 bases and J 7 bases; nucleotides not matched to a gene: 3. Per the germline V gene, CDR1 is KGHDR and CDR2 is SFDVKD. The CDR3 has 14 residues. The CDR3 protein is CATSDSTSGYTQYF. CDR3 sequence (DNA): TGTGCCACCAGTGATTCCACTAGCGGGTATACGCAGTATTTT.

The chain uses TRBV2 and TRBJ1-3; D unclear. Looked up from germline, CDR1 is SNHLY and CDR2 is FYNNEI. The CDR3 spans 13 residues. V lost 6 bases and J 0 bases, leaving 6 bases between the germline ends. The CDR3 sequence: CASRYNSGNTIYF. The CDR3 coding sequence is TGTGCCAGCAGGTACAACTCTGGAAACACCATATATTTT. The variable domain in full, completed from reference TRBV2 and TRBJ1-3, reads EPEVTQTPSHQVTQMGQEVILRCVPISNHLYFYWYRQILGQKVEFLVSFYNNEISEKSEIFDDQFSVERPDGSNFTLKIRSTKLEDSAMYFCASRYNSGNTIYFGEGSWLTVV.

This chain joins TRBV7-2 and TRBJ2-2; D not resolved. Germline CDR1 is SGHTA and CDR2 is FQGNSA. The CDR3 has 13 residues. V shed 2 bases and J shed 6 bases, with 7 bases lying between them. This CDR3 is CASSLNQAGELFF. CDR3 in DNA: TGTGCCAGCAGCTTAAATCAGGCCGGGGAGCTGTTTTTT.

The gene calls are TRBV18 and TRBJ1-1; perhaps TRBD1 as D (5 bases). The germline gives CDR1 KGHSH, CDR2 LQKENI. The CDR3 has 16 residues. Trimming cost V 6 bases and J 0 bases, with 17 bases left between them. The chain's CDR3 is CASSPIFDRLNTEAFF. CDR3 in DNA: TGTGCCAGCTCCCCAATTTTCGACAGATTGAACACTGAAGCTTTCTTT.

The chain uses TRBV6-2 or TRBV6-3 and TRBJ2-7, with a possible D match to TRBD1 (5 bases). Germline V lookup: CDR1 MNHEY, CDR2 SVGEGT. This CDR3 region has 15 residues. The germline V and J ends were trimmed by 7 bases and 1 base, with 17 bases remaining between them. CDR3 sequence: CASTPTVPPSYEQYF. The CDR3, as DNA: TGTGCCAGCACCCCGACAGTCCCCCCTTCCTACGAGCAGTACTTC.

V and J are TRBV4-1 and TRBJ2-1; 7 bases align to TRBD2. V lost 4 bases, J lost 1 base, and 4 bases stayed unmatched. The CDR3 loop spans 15 amino acids. CDR1 MGHRA and CDR2 YSYEKL come from the germline V gene. CDR3: CASSRGSSSYNEQFF. The CDR3 DNA sequence: TGCGCCAGCAGCCGCGGGAGTTCGTCCTACAATGAGCAGTTCTTC.

The chain uses TRBV27 and TRBJ1-2; possibly TRBD1 for D (5 bases). The CDR3 has 14 residues. Germline V gene lookup returns CDR1 MNHEY and CDR2 SMNVEV (reference sequence). Trimming pared 8 bases from V and 8 bases from J, leaving 21 bases between. The CDR3 reads CASRPASRALGYTF. The CDR3 DNA sequence: TGTGCCAGCCGCCCAGCGTCCAGGGCGTTGGGCTACACCTTC.

The gene calls are TRBV11-3 and TRBJ2-5, with D possibly matching TRBD2 (5 bases). The germline CDR1 and CDR2 sequences are SGHNT and YENEEA. With 3 bases removed from V and 7 bases from J, the gap between germline ends came to 12 bases. The length of the CDR3 is 13 residues. The CDR3 sequence: CASSFRGRGTQYF. The CDR3 DNA sequence: TGTGCCAGCAGCTTTCGGGGTCGTGGGACCCAGTACTTC.